This T cell receptor (beta chain) was recorded in a study of PD-1 blockade in classical Hodgkin lymphoma. Findings and limits, study-wide: Any patient who commenced nivolumab under 1 year after ASCT was excluded. Baseline diversity resembling that of newly diagnosed patients was seen in complete responders. Underlying causes for the observed repertoire differences were not defined, possibly disease activity or prior therapy. It was CD4+ TCR diversity, not CD8+, that rose significantly by C4D1.

J was trimmed by 0 bases and V by 5 bases; bases with no gene match: 5. CDR3 length equals 15 residues. Germline CDR1 is MNHNS and CDR2 is SASEGT. Worth noting for this clone: Its antigen remains unknown.

TCRdb's copy holds only in-frame clones and misses some; the assay was immunoSEQ multiplex PCR. The sample carries almost 100,000 clones, over 85% recorded once. All patients relapsed after autologous stem cell transplantation, and brentuximab vedotin exposure varied. The chain has TRBV6-1 and TRBJ2-7, with TRBD1 matching 9 bases. The input for sequencing was peripheral blood mononuclear cells (PBMCs), taken at baseline. The origin of this receptor is a human donor with classical Hodgkin lymphoma. As DNA, the CDR3 is TGTGCCAGCAGTCCCGGGACAGGGAACTCCTACGAGCAGTACTTC. Residues: CASSPGTGNSYEQYF.